This is a list of T cell receptor beta chains from one sample in a study of T cell changes during pregnancy in multiple sclerosis. TCRdb's copy holds only in-frame clones and misses some; the assay was immunoSEQ multiplex PCR. The table records 85,000 to 130,000 clones, approximately 94% of them present only once. Sequenced here: peripheral blood, sampled in the second trimester of pregnancy. All receptors derive from a female donor with multiple sclerosis, enrolled in a pregnancy study. CDR3s include the opening cysteine and the closing phenylalanine or tryptophan. The D gene is left open where the match is weak. Size tells how often a clone was seen (once, few, many) or the class of an expanded clone, and some rows leave it out.

NA	TRBV10-3	TRBJ2-7	once	TGTGCCATCAGCCGAGACTACGAGCAGTACTTC	CAISRDYEQYF
NA	TRBV11-3	TRBJ2-3	NA	TGTGCCAGCAGTCGAGGAGGGGATACGCAGTATTTT	CASSRGGDTQYF
TRBD2	TRBV9	TRBJ2-3	once	TGTGCCAGCAGCGGACCTAGCGGGAGGGCGGATACGCAGTATTTT	CASSGPSGRADTQYF
NA	TRBV5-5	TRBJ1-1	NA	TGTGCCAGCAGCCCCGAGGGGGGGGCACAGGAGGACACTGAAGCTTTCTTT	CASSPEGGAQEDTEAFF
NA	TRBV19	TRBJ1-4	NA	TGTGCCAGTAGTAGCCAGTATAATGAAAAACTGTTTTTT	CASSSQYNEKLFF
TRBD2	TRBV7-3	TRBJ2-1	NA	TGTGCCAGCAGCTTATTTGGACAAGCGGGGGCCTACAATGAGCAGTTCTTC	CASSLFGQAGAYNEQFF
NA	TRBV7-2	TRBJ2-5	NA	TGTGCCAGCAGCTTAAGCTACCTGGTCCAAGAGACCCAGTACTTC	CASSLSYLVQETQYF
NA	TRBV18	TRBJ2-1	NA	TGTGCCAGCTCACCGGGGGCCCTATTAATTTCGGATGAGCAGTTCTTC	CASSPGALLISDEQFF
NA	TRBV7-9	TRBJ2-7	NA	TGTGCCAGCAGTGAGACGGGACTCCTGAGCTACGAGCAGTACTTC	CASSETGLLSYEQYF
TRBD1	TRBV2	TRBJ2-7	few	TGTGCCAGCCGGGGACAGGGACACGAGCAGTACTTC	CASRGQGHEQYF
NA	TRBV2	TRBJ2-7	NA	TGTGCCAGCTCGTCCTGGGGCAGGGACTACGAGCAGTACTTC	CASSSWGRDYEQYF
NA	TRBV30	TRBJ1-5	few	TGTGCCTGGCGTAGAGGAGGCTCCTTAGATCAGCCCCAGCATTTT	CAWRRGGSLDQPQHF
TRBD2	TRBV7-3	TRBJ2-3	NA	TGTGCCAGCAGCTTAACGGGGACTAGCGGGGGGGCTTTGACAGATACGCAGTATTTT	CASSLTGTSGGALTDTQYF
TRBD2	TRBV19	TRBJ2-5	NA	TGTGCCAGTAGTAAGGATAGCGGGCTCCAAGAGACCCAGTACTTC	CASSKDSGLQETQYF
NA	TRBV28	TRBJ2-7	NA	TGTGCCAGCAGTACATACTACGAGCAGTACTTC	CASSTYYEQYF
TRBD2	TRBV5-4	TRBJ2-1	NA	TGTGCCAGCAGCCCCGGCGGGTTGGCGGGAGGCTCCAATGAGCAGTTCTTC	CASSPGGLAGGSNEQFF
NA	TRBV6-1	TRBJ2-5	NA	TGTGCCAGCAGTGTTGAGGAGACCCAGTACTTC	CASSVEETQYF
NA	TRBV6-1	TRBJ1-5	NA	TGTGCCAGCAGTGAACGGGGAAGAGGTCAGCCCCAGCATTTT	CASSERGRGQPQHF
TRBD1	TRBV28	TRBJ1-3	NA	TGTGCCAGCAGGAAGGACAGGAGAAACACCATATATTTT	CASRKDRRNTIYF
NA	TRBV7-9	TRBJ1-5	NA	TGTGCCAGCAGCGTATCCAGGGAGGGGTTCAGCAATCAGCCCCAGCATTTT	CASSVSREGFSNQPQHF
TRBD1	TRBV10-3	TRBJ2-7	once	TGTGCCATCAGTGGGACAGGGCGGAACGAGCAGTACTTC	CAISGTGRNEQYF
NA	TRBV6-1	TRBJ1-5	NA	TGTGCCAGCAGTGTCCGGACAGCTAGCAATCAGCCCCAGCATTTT	CASSVRTASNQPQHF
TRBD2	TRBV5-5	TRBJ2-7	NA	TGTGCCAGCAGCTTCGGGGGGACTGGGATCTACGAGCAGTACTTC	CASSFGGTGIYEQYF
TRBD2	TRBV30	TRBJ2-2	few	TGTGCCCTCCCGAGCGGGGCCGCGAACACCGGGGAGCTGTTTTTT	CALPSGAANTGELFF
TRBD2	TRBV5-1	TRBJ2-2	NA	TGCGCCAGCAGCTGGGGGTCGGCGGGAGACGACACCGGGGAGCTGTTTTTT	CASSWGSAGDDTGELFF
NA	TRBV5-8	TRBJ1-5	NA	TGTGCCAGCAGCCCAAGAGGTCAGCCCCAGCATTTT	CASSPRGQPQHF
TRBD1	TRBV14	TRBJ1-1	NA	TGTGCCAGCAGCCCTCGACAGGGGAGAAACACTGAAGCTTTCTTT	CASSPRQGRNTEAFF
TRBD2	TRBV6-1	TRBJ2-5	NA	TGTGCCAGCAGGGAAAGCGGGAGGGAGACCCAGTACTTC	CASRESGRETQYF
NA	TRBV6-5	TRBJ1-1	NA	TGTGCCAGCAGTTACTCGGGCACCCCGAACACTGAAGCTTTCTTT	CASSYSGTPNTEAFF
TRBD1	TRBV19	TRBJ1-4	NA	TGTGCCAGTAGTAGAGGGGGACAGGGTTATGAAAAACTGTTTTTT	CASSRGGQGYEKLFF
TRBD1	TRBV7-9	TRBJ2-5	NA	TGTGCCAGCAGCTTCAGGTTTTCCTACAGGGGTGCGGAGACCCAGTACTTC	CASSFRFSYRGAETQYF
TRBD2	TRBV6-1	TRBJ2-7	once	TGTGCCAGCAGCGCAACTAGCGGGGCATCCTACGAGCAGTACTTC	CASSATSGASYEQYF